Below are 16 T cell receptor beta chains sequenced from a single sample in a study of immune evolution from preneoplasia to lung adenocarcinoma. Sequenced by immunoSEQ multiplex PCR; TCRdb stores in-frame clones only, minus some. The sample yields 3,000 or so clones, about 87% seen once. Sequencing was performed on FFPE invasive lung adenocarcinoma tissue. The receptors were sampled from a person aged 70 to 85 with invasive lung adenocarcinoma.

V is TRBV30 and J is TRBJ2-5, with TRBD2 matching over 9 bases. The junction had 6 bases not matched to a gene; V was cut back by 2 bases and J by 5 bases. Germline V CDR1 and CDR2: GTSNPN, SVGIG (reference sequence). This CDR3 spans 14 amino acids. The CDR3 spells CAWSISGGSETQYF. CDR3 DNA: TGTGCCTGGAGTATCAGCGGGGGGAGCGAGACCCAGTACTTC.

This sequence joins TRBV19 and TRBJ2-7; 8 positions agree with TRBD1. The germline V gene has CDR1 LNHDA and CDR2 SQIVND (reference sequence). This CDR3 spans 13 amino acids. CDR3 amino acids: CATGQGSSYEQYF. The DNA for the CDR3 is TGTGCTACTGGACAGGGCAGCTCCTACGAGCAGTACTTC.

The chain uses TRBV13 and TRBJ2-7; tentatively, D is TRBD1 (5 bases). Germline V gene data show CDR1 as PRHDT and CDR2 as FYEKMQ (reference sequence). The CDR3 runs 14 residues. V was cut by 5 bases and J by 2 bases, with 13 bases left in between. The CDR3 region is CASSVTGTAYEQYF. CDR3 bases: TGTGCCAGCAGCGTTACAGGAACCGCCTACGAGCAGTACTTC.

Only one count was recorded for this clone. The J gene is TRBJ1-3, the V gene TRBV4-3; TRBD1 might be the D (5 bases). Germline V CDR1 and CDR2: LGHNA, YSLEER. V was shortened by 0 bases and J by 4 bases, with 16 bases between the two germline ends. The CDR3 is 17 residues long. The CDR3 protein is CASSQDLTGTSGNTIYF. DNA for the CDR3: TGCGCCAGCAGCCAAGACCTCACCGGGACTTCAGGAAACACCATATATTTT.

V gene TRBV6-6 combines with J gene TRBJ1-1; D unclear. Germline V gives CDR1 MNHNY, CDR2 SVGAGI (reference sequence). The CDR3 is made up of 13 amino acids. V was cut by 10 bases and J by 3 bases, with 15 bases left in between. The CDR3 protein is CAISTVGHTEAFF. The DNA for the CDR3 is TGTGCCATTTCGACCGTCGGACACACTGAAGCTTTCTTT.

CDR3 bases: TGTGCCAGCAGCTTGATGCCAGGGGGGAAGACCCAGTACTTC. It specifies CASSLMPGGKTQYF. This rearrangement joins TRBV7-2 to TRBJ2-5; D is perhaps TRBD1 (7 bases). The CDR3 is 14 amino acids. The V and J ends lost 3 bases and 6 bases respectively, with 14 bases between them. From germline, CDR1 is SGHTA and CDR2 FQGNSA. Full variable domain (outside the CDR3, taken from reference TRBV7-2 and TRBJ2-5): GAGVSQSPSNKVTEKGKDVELRCDPISGHTALYWYRQSLGQGLEFLIYFQGNSAPDKSGLPSDRFSAERTGGSVSTLTIQRTQQEDSAVYLCASSLMPGGKTQYFGPGTRLLVL.

This CDR3 is CAWSPLLSLTEQYF. CDR3 sequence (DNA): TGTGCCTGGAGCCCCCTCCTTTCATTGACCGAGCAGTACTTC. The chain uses TRBV30 and TRBJ2-7; D is ambiguous. Trimming left V 3 bases short and J 6 bases short, with 18 bases between. Germline-derived CDR1 and CDR2 are GTSNPN and SVGIG (reference sequence). CDR3 length: 14 amino acids.

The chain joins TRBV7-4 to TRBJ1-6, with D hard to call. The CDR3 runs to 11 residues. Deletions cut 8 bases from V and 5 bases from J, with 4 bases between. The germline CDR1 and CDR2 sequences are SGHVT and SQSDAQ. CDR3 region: CASPHNSPLHF. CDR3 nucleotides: TGTGCCAGCCCCCATAATTCACCCCTCCACTTT.

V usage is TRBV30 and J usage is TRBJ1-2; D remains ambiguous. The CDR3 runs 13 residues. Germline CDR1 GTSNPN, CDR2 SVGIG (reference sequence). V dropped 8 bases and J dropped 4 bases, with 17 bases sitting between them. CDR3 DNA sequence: TGTGCCGGACTCGGAGGGCAGACCTATGGCTACACCTTC. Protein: CAGLGGQTYGYTF.

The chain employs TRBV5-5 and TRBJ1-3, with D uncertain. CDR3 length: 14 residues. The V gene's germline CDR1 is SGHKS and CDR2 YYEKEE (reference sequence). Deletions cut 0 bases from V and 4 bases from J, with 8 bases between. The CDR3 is CASSLDRSGNTIYF. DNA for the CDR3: TGTGCCAGCAGCTTGGACAGATCCGGAAACACCATATATTTT.

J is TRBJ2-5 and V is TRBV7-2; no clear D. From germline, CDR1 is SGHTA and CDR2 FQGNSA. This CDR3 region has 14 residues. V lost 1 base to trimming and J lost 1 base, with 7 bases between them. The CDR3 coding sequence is TGTACCAGCAGCTTAGATTCCGTCCAAGAGACCCAGTACTTC. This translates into CTSSLDSVQETQYF.

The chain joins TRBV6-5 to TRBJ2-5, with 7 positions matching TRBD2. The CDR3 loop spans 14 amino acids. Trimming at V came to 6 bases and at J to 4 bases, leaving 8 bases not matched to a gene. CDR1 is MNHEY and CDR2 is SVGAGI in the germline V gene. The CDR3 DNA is TGTGCCAGCAGCCCGACTGGGGAGGGAGAGACCCAGTACTTC. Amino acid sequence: CASSPTGEGETQYF.

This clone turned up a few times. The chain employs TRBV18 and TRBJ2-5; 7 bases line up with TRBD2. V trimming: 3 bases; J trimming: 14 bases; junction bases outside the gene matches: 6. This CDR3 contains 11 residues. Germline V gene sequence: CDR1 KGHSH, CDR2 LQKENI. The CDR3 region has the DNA TGTGCCAGCTCACCGGAACTAGCGCTTTACTTC. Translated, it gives CASSPELALYF.

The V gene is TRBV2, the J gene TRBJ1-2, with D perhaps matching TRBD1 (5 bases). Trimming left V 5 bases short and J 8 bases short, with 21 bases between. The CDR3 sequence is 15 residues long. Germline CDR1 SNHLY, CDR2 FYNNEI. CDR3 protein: CASSSTGTAQRGYTF. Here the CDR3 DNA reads TGTGCCAGCAGTTCCACCGGGACCGCGCAGAGGGGCTACACCTTC.

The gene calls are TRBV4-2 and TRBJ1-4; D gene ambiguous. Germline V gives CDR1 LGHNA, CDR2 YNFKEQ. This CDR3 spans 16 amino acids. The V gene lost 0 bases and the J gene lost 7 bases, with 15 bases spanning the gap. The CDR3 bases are TGTGCCAGCAGCCAAGACCCGGGGTCGTGGTTTGAAAAACTGTTTTTT. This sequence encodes CASSQDPGSWFEKLFF.

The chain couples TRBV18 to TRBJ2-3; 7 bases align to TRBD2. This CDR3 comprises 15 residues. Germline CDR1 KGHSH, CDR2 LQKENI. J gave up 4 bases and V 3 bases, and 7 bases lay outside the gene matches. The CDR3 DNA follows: TGTGCCAGCTCACCCCCCGGGACTAACGCAGATACGCAGTATTTT. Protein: CASSPPGTNADTQYF.